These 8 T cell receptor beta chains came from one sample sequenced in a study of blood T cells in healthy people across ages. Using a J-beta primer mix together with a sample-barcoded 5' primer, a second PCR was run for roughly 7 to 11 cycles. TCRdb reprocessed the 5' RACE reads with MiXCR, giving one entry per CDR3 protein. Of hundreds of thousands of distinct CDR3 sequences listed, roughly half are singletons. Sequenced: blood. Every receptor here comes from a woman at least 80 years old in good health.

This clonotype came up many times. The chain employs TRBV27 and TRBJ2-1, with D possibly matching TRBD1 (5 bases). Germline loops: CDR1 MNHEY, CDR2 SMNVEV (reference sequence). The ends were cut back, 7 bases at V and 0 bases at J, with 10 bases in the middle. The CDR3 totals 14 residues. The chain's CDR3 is CASTWGASYNEQFF. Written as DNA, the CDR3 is TGTGCCAGCACCTGGGGCGCCTCCTACAATGAGCAGTTCTTC.

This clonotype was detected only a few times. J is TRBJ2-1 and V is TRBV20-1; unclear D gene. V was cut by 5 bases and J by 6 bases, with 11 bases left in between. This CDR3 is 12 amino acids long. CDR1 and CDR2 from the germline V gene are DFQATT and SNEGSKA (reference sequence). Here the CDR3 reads CSAPDLGNEQFF. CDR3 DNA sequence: TGCAGTGCTCCCGACCTGGGCAATGAGCAGTTCTTC.

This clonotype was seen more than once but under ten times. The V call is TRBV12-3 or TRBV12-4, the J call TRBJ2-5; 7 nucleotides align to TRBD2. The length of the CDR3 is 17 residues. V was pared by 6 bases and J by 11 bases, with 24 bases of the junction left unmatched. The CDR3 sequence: CASSPFLTSDNYNEQYF. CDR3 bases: TGTGCCAGCAGCCCTTTTCTCACTAGCGACAACTACAATGAGCAGTACTTC.

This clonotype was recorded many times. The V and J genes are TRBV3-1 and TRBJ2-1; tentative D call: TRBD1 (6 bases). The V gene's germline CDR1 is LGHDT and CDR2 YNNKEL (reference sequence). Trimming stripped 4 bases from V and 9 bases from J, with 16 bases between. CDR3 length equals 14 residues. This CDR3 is CASSPLDWGLEQFF. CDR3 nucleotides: TGTGCCAGCAGCCCCCTGGACTGGGGGCTTGAGCAGTTCTTC.

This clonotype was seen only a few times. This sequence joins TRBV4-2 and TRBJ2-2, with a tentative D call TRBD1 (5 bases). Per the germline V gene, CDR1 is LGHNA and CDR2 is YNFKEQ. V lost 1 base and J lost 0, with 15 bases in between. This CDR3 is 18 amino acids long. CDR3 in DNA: TGTGCCAGCAGCCAAGTCGTGACAGTCAACCCGAACACCGGGGAGCTGTTTTTT. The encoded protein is CASSQVVTVNPNTGELFF.

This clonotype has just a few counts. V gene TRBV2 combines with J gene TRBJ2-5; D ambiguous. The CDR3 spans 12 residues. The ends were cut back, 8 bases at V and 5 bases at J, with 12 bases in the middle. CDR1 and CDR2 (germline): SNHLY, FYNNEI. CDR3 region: CASCIMAETQYF. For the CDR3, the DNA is TGTGCCAGCTGTATTATGGCGGAGACCCAGTACTTC.

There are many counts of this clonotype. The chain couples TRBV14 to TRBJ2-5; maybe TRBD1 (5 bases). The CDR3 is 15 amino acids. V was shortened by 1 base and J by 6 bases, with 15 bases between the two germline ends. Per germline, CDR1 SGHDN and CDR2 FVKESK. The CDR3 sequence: CASSQVGQGSKTQYF. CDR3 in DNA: TGTGCCAGCAGCCAAGTCGGGCAGGGCTCAAAGACCCAGTACTTC.

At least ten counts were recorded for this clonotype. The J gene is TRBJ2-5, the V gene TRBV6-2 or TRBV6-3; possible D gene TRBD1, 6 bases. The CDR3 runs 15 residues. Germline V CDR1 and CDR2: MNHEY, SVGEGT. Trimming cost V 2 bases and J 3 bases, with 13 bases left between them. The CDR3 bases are TGTGCCAGCAGTTACAGGGGGACGATCGAAGAGACCCAGTACTTC. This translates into CASSYRGTIEETQYF.